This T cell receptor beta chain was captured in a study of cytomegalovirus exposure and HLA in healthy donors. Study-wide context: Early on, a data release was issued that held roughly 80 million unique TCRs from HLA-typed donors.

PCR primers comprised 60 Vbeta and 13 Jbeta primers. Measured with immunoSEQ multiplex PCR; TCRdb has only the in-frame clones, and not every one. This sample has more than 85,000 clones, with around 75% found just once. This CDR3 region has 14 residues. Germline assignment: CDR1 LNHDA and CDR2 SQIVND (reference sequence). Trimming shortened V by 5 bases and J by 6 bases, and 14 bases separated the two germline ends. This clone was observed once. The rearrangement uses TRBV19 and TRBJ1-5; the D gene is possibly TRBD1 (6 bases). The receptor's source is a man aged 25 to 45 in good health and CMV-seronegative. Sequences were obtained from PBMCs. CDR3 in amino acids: CASSEQGLGQPQHF. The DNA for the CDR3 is TGTGCCAGTAGTGAACAGGGATTGGGTCAGCCCCAGCATTTT.